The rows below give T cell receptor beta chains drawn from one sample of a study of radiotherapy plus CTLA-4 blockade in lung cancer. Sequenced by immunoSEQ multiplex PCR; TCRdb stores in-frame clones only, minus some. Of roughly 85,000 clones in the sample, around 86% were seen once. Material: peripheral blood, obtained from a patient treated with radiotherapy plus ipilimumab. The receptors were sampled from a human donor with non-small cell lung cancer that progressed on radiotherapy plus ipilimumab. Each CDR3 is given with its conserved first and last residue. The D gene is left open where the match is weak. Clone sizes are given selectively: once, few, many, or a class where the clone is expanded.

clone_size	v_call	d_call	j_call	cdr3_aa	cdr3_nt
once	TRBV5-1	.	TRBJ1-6	CASSLATVNSPLHF	TGCGCCAGCAGCTTAGCGACCGTGAACTCACCCCTCCACTTT
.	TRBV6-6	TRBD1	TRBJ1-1	CASSYSAGGAGAFF	TGTGCCAGCAGTTACTCAGCAGGGGGCGCGGGAGCTTTCTTT
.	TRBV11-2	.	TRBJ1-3	CASSLDLPVSSGNTIYF	TGTGCCAGCAGCTTAGACCTTCCTGTGTCCTCTGGAAACACCATATATTTT
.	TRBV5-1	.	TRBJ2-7	CASSLAPGGKEQYF	TGCGCCAGCAGCTTGGCCCCGGGGGGCAAGGAGCAGTACTTC
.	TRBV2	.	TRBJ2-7	CATAGASGYEQYF	TGTGCCACCGCAGGCGCATCGGGATACGAGCAGTACTTC
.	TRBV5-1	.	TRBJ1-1	CASSHTGTKTEAFF	TGCGCCAGCAGCCACACCGGGACAAAAACTGAAGCTTTCTTT
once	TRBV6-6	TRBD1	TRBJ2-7	CASSYSTGGGYEQYF	TGTGCCAGCAGTTACTCGACAGGGGGAGGGTACGAGCAGTACTTC
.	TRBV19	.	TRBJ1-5	CASSIASYRGRYQPQHF	TGTGCCAGTAGTATCGCCTCTTATAGGGGGAGGTATCAGCCCCAGCATTTT
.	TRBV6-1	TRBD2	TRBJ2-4	CASTSGSGNIQYF	TGTGCCAGCACCAGCGGGAGTGGGAACATTCAGTACTTC
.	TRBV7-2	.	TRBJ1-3	CASSLAHSSGNTIYF	TGTGCCAGCAGCTTAGCTCACAGCTCTGGAAACACCATATATTTT
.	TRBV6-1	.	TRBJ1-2	CASSAQEGNYGYTF	TGTGCCAGCAGTGCCCAAGAGGGTAACTATGGCTACACCTTC
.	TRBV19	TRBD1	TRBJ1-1	CASTFGQGHTEAFF	TGTGCCAGTACCTTCGGACAGGGCCACACTGAAGCTTTCTTT
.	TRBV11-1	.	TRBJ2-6	CASTAGPPSGANVLTF	TGTGCCAGCACCGCAGGGCCCCCCTCTGGGGCCAACGTCCTGACTTTC
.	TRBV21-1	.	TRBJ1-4	CASSKAGSGYKEKLFF	TGTGCCAGCAGCAAAGCTGGGTCAGGGTACAAAGAAAAACTGTTTTTT
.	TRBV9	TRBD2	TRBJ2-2	CASKAGAHTGELFF	TGTGCCAGCAAAGCGGGGGCTCACACCGGGGAGCTGTTTTTT
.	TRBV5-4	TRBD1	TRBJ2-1	CASSITGTGGNEQFF	TGTGCCAGCAGCATAACCGGGACAGGGGGCAATGAGCAGTTCTTC
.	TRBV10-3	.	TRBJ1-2	CAISGSRANYGYTF	TGTGCCATCAGTGGGAGTCGGGCTAACTATGGCTACACCTTC
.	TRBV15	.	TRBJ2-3	CATSMDTDTQYF	TGTGCCACCAGCATGGACACAGATACGCAGTATTTT
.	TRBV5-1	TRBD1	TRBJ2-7	CASSAAGGRFEQYF	TGCGCCAGCAGCGCCGCAGGGGGCCGTTTCGAGCAGTACTTC
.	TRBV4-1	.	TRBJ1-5	CASSQDPLTSNQPQHF	TGCGCCAGCAGCCAAGACCCCTTAACGAGCAATCAGCCCCAGCATTTT
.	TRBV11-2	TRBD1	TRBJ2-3	CASSSGDRGYTDTQYF	TGTGCCAGCAGCTCGGGGGACAGGGGGTACACAGATACGCAGTATTTT
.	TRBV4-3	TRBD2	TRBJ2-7	CASSQDLGRTYEQYF	TGCGCCAGCAGCCAAGATCTCGGGAGGACCTACGAGCAGTACTTC
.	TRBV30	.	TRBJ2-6	CAWRTSPGPSGANVLTF	TGTGCCTGGAGGACATCCCCCGGTCCGTCTGGGGCCAACGTCCTGACTTTC
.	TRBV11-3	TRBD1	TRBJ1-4	CASSQQGATNEKLFF	TGTGCCAGCAGCCAACAGGGGGCAACTAATGAAAAACTGTTTTTT
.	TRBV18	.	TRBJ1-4	CASSPVESPLYAPHEKLFF	TGTGCCAGCTCACCAGTGGAGAGCCCCCTCTATGCACCCCATGAAAAACTGTTTTTT
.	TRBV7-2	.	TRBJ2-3	CASSLGSTGTDTQYF	TGTGCCAGCAGCTTAGGGTCCACCGGCACAGATACGCAGTATTTT
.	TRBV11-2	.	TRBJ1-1	CASSLEGQEAFF	TGTGCCAGCAGCTTAGAAGGACAGGAAGCTTTCTTT
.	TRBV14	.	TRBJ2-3	CASSPLGVGQYF	TGTGCCAGCAGCCCCCTCGGGGTTGGGCAGTATTTT
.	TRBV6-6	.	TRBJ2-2	CASRQGSPHTGELFF	TGTGCCAGCAGGCAGGGGTCCCCCCACACCGGGGAGCTGTTTTTT
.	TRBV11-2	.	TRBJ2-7	CASSLSQDISEQYF	TGTGCCAGCAGCTTATCCCAGGATATCAGCGAGCAGTACTTC
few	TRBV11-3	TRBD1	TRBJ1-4	CASSFSGGYNEKLFF	TGTGCCAGCAGCTTCTCAGGGGGATACAATGAAAAACTGTTTTTT
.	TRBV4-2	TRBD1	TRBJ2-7	CASSQVSPGTGVSYEQYF	TGTGCCAGCAGCCAAGTGTCCCCCGGGACAGGGGTTTCCTACGAGCAGTACTTC
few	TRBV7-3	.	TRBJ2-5	CASSQGLAATQYF	TGTGCCAGCAGCCAAGGGCTCGCTGCGACCCAGTACTTC
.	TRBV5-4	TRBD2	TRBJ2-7	CASSTTSGRSYEQYF	TGTGCCAGCAGCACAACTAGCGGGAGGTCCTACGAGCAGTACTTC
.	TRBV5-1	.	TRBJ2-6	CASSTKSAGANVLTF	TGCGCCAGCAGTACGAAGTCGGCTGGGGCCAACGTCCTGACTTTC
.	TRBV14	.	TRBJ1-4	CASSRRTATNEKLFF	TGTGCCAGCAGCCGAAGGACAGCAACTAATGAAAAACTGTTTTTT
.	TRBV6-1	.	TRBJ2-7	CASGNTALTEQYF	TGTGCCAGCGGGAACACGGCTCTTACCGAGCAGTACTTC
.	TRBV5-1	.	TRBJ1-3	CASSDRKNSGNTIYF	TGCGCCAGCAGCGACAGGAAGAACTCTGGAAACACCATATATTTT
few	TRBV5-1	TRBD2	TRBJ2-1	CASSGRGGNEQFF	TGCGCCAGCAGTGGGCGGGGGGGAAATGAGCAGTTCTTC
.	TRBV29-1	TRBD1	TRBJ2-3	CSVRWQGVPDTQYF	TGCAGCGTTCGGTGGCAGGGGGTCCCAGATACGCAGTATTTT
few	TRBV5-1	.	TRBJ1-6	CASSLEASPNSPLHF	TGCGCCAGCAGCTTGGAAGCAAGCCCGAATTCACCCCTCCACTTT
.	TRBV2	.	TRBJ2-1	CASSGGLGSGNEQFF	TGTGCCAGCAGTGGGGGACTGGGGAGCGGCAATGAGCAGTTCTTC